These T cell receptor beta chains were read from a single sample in a study of CXCR3-negative and CXCR3-positive naive CD8 T cells. TCRdb re-called the 5' RACE reads and gives one entry per CDR3 protein, without DNA. This sample's table reports approximately 48,000 distinct CDR3 sequences. Source material: naive CXCR3+ CD8+ T cells from blood. These receptors originate from a human donor in good health. Some clones in this sample may be carry-over from other donors' samples. CDR3s include the opening cysteine and the closing phenylalanine or tryptophan.

v_gene,j_gene,CDR3aa
TRBV7-6,TRBJ2-2,CASSSSPGLAGGVGELFF
TRBV20-1,TRBJ2-3,CSARPGGLAGLTDTQYF
TRBV6-1,TRBJ2-7,CASSESRGVYEQYF
TRBV5-1,TRBJ1-2,CASSPGVRDVIGGYTF
TRBV27,TRBJ2-7,CASSLTGTDYYEQYF
TRBV5-1,TRBJ2-1,CASSLEGQYMYEQFF
TRBV5-1,TRBJ2-3,CASRFAPAGFLGPDTQYF
TRBV10-3,TRBJ2-7,CAISESGQAYEQYF
TRBV4-2,TRBJ2-5,CASSASGGAQETQYF
TRBV7-6,TRBJ1-3,CASSPKSGALTGNTIYF
TRBV29-1,TRBJ2-7,CSVEADSYEQYF
TRBV6-2/TRBV6-3,TRBJ1-1,CASRDRGYTEAFF
TRBV27,TRBJ2-7,CASRWAGSTIYEQYF
TRBV4-3,TRBJ2-1,CASSQDRVDEQFF
TRBV9,TRBJ2-7,CASSVGWRGGNEQYF
TRBV6-5,TRBJ2-2,CASSRARVTGELFF
TRBV20-1,TRBJ2-7,CSARSGTGSYHYEQYF
TRBV6-2/TRBV6-3,TRBJ2-1,CASSSRGPPNEQFF
TRBV13,TRBJ1-5,CASSLGPRRSNQPQHF
TRBV20-1,TRBJ2-3,CSARTSGGPDTQYF
TRBV13,TRBJ2-5,CASSYKGLQETQYF
TRBV25-1,TRBJ1-5,CASSEGSNQPQHF
TRBV4-3,TRBJ1-1,CASSQVDRNTEAFF
TRBV20-1,TRBJ2-7,CSARDPSFYEQYF
TRBV4-3,TRBJ2-1,CASSHFENEQFF
TRBV7-6,TRBJ2-5,CASSLERSLQETQYF
TRBV18,TRBJ2-2,CASSPPPGTGELFF
TRBV20-1,TRBJ2-5,CSARSGGAAETQYF